This T cell receptor (beta chain) was found in a study of control samples from healthy donors and cancer patients. TCRdb keeps only in-frame clones here, not all; method: immunoSEQ multiplex PCR. Among fewer than 200,000 clones, 70% to 90% were seen once, and the ten largest hold 4.5% to 6%. The junction had 9 bases not matched to a gene; V was cut back by 8 bases and J by 5 bases. The V gene's germline CDR1 is SGHRS and CDR2 YFSETQ. The CDR3 spans 14 residues. Material: blood. The TCR comes from a woman aged 30 to 39 in good health. The gene calls are TRBV5-1 and TRBJ2-5; 10 bases align to TRBD1. The CDR3: CASTPDRGRETQYF. The CDR3 bases are TGCGCCAGTACTCCCGACAGGGGGCGCGAGACCCAGTACTTC.